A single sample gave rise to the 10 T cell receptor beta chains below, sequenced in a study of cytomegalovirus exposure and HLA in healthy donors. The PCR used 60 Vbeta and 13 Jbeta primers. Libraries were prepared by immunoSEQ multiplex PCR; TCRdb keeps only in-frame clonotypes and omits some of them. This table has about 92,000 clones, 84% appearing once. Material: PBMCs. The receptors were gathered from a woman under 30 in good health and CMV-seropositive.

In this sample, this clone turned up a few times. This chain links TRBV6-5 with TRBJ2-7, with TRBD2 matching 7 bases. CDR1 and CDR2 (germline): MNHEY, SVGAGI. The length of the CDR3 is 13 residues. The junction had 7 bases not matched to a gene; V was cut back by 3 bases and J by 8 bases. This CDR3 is CASSYLREGQQYF. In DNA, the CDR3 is TGTGCCAGCAGTTATTTGAGGGAGGGTCAGCAGTACTTC.

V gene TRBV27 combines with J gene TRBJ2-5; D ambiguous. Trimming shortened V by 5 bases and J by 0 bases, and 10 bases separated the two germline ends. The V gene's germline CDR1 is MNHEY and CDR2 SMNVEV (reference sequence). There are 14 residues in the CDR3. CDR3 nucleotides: TGTGCCAGCAGTCTCACTATAGACCAAGAGACCCAGTACTTC. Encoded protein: CASSLTIDQETQYF.

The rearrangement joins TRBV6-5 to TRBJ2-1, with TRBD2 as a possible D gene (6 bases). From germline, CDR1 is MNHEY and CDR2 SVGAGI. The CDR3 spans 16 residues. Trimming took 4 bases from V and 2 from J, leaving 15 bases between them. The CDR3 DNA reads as TGTGCCAGCAGTTTAAACTGGGACTTTACCTACAATGAGCAGTTCTTC. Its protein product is CASSLNWDFTYNEQFF.

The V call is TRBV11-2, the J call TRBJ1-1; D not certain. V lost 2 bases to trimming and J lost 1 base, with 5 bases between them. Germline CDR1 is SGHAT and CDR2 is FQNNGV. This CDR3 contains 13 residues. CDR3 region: CASSLYRNTEAFF. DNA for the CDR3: TGTGCCAGCAGCTTATACAGGAACACTGAAGCTTTCTTT.

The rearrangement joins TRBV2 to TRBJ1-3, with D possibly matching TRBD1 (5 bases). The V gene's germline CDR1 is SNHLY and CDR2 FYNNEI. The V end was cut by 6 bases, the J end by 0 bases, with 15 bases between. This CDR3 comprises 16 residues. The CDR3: CASSTGTIISGNTIYF. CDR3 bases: TGTGCCAGCAGCACCGGGACTATCATCTCTGGAAACACCATATATTTT.

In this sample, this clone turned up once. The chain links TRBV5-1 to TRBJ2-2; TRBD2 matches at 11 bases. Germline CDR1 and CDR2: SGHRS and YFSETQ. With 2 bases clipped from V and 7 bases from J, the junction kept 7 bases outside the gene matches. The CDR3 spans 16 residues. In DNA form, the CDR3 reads TGCGCCAGCAGCTTATTAGCGGGGGGGCTCGACGGGGAGCTGTTTTTT. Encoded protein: CASSLLAGGLDGELFF.

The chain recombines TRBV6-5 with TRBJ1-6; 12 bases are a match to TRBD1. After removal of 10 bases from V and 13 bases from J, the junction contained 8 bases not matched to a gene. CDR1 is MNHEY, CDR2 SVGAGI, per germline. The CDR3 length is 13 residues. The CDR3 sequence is CATGGTGGFPLHF. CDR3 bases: TGTGCCACCGGAGGGACAGGGGGCTTCCCCCTCCACTTT.

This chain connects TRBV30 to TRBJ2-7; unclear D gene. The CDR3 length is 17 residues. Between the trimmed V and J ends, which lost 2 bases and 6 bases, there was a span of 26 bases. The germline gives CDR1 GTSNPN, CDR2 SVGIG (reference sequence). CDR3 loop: CAWSLFFRPPGQFEQYF. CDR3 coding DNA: TGTGCCTGGAGTCTTTTTTTCAGGCCACCTGGCCAATTCGAGCAGTACTTC.

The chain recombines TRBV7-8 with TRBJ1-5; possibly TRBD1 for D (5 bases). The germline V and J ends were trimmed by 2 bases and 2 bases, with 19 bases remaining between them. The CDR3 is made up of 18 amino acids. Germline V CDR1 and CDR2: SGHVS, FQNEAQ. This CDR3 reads CASSLKGSGGFGNQPQHF. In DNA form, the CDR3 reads TGTGCCAGCAGCTTAAAGGGGTCGGGGGGTTTTGGCAATCAGCCCCAGCATTTT.

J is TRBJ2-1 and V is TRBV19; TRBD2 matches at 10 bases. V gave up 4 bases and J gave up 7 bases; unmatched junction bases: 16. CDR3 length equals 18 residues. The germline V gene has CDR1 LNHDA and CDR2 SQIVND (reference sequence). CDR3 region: CASSRDPSGAGGRNEQFF. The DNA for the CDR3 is TGTGCCAGTAGTAGAGACCCCTCGGGAGCGGGAGGGAGAAATGAGCAGTTCTTC.